This T cell receptor beta chain came from a study of CD8 T cells in Susac syndrome. After extraction with the RNeasy kit, roughly 0.5 to 1 ug of the RNA was reverse transcribed using random hexamers. Across 54 Vbeta and 13 Jbeta, TCR beta CDR3 was amplified with immunoSEQ multiplex PCR. TCRdb reanalysed the immunoSEQ multiplex PCR reads using MiXCR and keeps one entry per CDR3 protein. The sample has tens of thousands of distinct CDR3 sequences, around 94% seen once. From blood CD8+ and CD4+ T cells, the TCR beta chain was sequenced. FACS enriched CD8+ TEMRA cells, while bulk CD8+ and CD4+ were negatively isolated. Per the germline V gene, CDR1 is SGHAT and CDR2 is FQDESV (reference sequence). The V gene end was trimmed by 4 bases and the J gene end by 0 bases; junction bases not matched to a gene: 18. The CDR3 extends over 21 amino acids.

The sequenced sample was CD8+ T cells from PBMCs. The chain joins TRBV11-1 to TRBJ2-3; 11 positions match TRBD2. The TCR was taken from a human donor in good health. This chain's CDR3 is CASSSPITTSGGRESTDTQYF. CDR3 bases: TGTGCCAGCAGCTCACCCATTACTACTAGCGGGGGCCGAGAAAGCACAGATACGCAGTATTTT.